What follows are 13 T cell receptor beta chains derived from one specimen sequenced in a study of graft-versus-host responses after intestinal transplantation. Generated by immunoSEQ multiplex PCR, the TCRdb table keeps only in-frame clones and is missing some. The sample holds roughly 3,000 clones; about 92% are singletons and the top ten take 3% to 4.5%. This specimen consisted of bone marrow, obtained approximately 370 days after transplant. The origin of the receptors is a human patient who received an intestinal transplant, so some T cells may come from the graft donor.

The chain combines TRBV5-1 with TRBJ1-1; TRBD1 matches at 8 bases. The length of the CDR3 is 14 residues. Trimming removed 4 bases from V and 1 base from J; junction bases left unmatched: 3. Germline CDR1 and CDR2: SGHRS and YFSETQ. The CDR3 is CASSPQGANTEAFF. CDR3 in DNA: TGCGCCAGCAGCCCCCAGGGGGCGAACACTGAAGCTTTCTTT.

The gene calls are TRBV6-5 and TRBJ1-4; weak D call: TRBD1 (5 bases). The CDR3 has 14 amino acids. Per the germline V gene, CDR1 is MNHEY and CDR2 is SVGAGI. Trimming took 5 bases from V and 0 from J, leaving 7 bases between them. CDR3 coding DNA: TGTGCCAGCAGTGAAGGGGCAACTAATGAAAAACTGTTTTTT. Protein sequence: CASSEGATNEKLFF.

The chain has TRBV19 and TRBJ1-4; TRBD1 aligns across 7 bases. V trimming: 3 bases; J trimming: 6 bases; junction bases outside the gene matches: 7. Per germline, CDR1 LNHDA and CDR2 SQIVND (reference sequence). The CDR3 runs to 15 residues. This CDR3 is CASSMFQGEDEKLFF. The CDR3 nucleotides read TGTGCCAGTAGTATGTTTCAGGGGGAGGATGAAAAACTGTTTTTT. The variable domain in full, with the rest retrieved from reference TRBV19 and TRBJ1-4, is DGGITQSPKYLFRKEGQNVTLSCEQNLNHDAMYWYRQDPGQGLRLIYYSQIVNDFQKGDIAEGYSVSREKKESFPLTVTSAQKNPTAFYLCASSMFQGEDEKLFFGSGTQLSVL.

V usage is TRBV6-4 and J usage is TRBJ2-3; maybe TRBD2 (7 bases). Per the germline V gene, CDR1 is MRHNA and CDR2 is SNTAGT. Trimming pared 3 bases from V and 6 bases from J, leaving 13 bases between. This CDR3 has 14 residues. CDR3 sequence reads: CASSERGGPDTQYF. CDR3 nucleotides: TGTGCCAGCAGTGAGAGGGGGGGCCCGGATACGCAGTATTTT.

J is TRBJ2-2 and V is TRBV2; the match to TRBD2 covers 8 bases. CDR1 is SNHLY, CDR2 FYNNEI, per germline. The CDR3 loop spans 18 amino acids. J gave up 0 bases and V 10 bases, and 16 bases lay outside the gene matches. The CDR3 here is CATRLARVPIANTGELFF. In DNA form, the CDR3 reads TGTGCCACTCGACTAGCGAGAGTACCTATCGCGAACACCGGGGAGCTGTTTTTT.

The genes are TRBV6-5 and TRBJ2-2; TRBD2 might be the D (5 bases). V was shortened by 6 bases and J by 0 bases, with 8 bases between the two germline ends. Germline V gives CDR1 MNHEY, CDR2 SVGAGI. The CDR3 is made up of 14 amino acids. This CDR3 reads CASRTISNTGELFF. CDR3 in DNA: TGTGCCAGCAGGACTATCTCGAACACCGGGGAGCTGTTTTTT.

This chain links TRBV7-2 with TRBJ2-1, with D possibly called TRBD1 or TRBD2 (5 bases each). Trimming removed 4 bases from V and 6 bases from J, with 16 bases in between. CDR1 SGHTA and CDR2 FQGNSA come from the germline V gene. This CDR3 has 15 amino acids. As DNA, the CDR3 is TGTGCCAGCAGCTCACCCGGGACGGCTTTCAATGAGCAGTTCTTC. Its protein is CASSSPGTAFNEQFF.

V gene TRBV11-2 combines with J gene TRBJ2-1; unclear D gene. The CDR3 runs 16 residues. Trimming took 2 bases from V and 2 from J, leaving 13 bases between them. Germline-derived CDR1 and CDR2 are SGHAT and FQNNGV. The CDR3 DNA is TGTGCCAGCAGCTTATTCGAGACCAACACCTACAATGAGCAGTTCTTC. Amino acids: CASSLFETNTYNEQFF.

The rearrangement links TRBV27 to TRBJ2-3; 8 bases are a match to TRBD2. Germline values: CDR1 MNHEY, CDR2 SMNVEV (reference sequence). V lost 7 bases and J lost 2; bases outside the gene matches: 5. The CDR3 extends over 14 amino acids. The CDR3 nucleotides are TGTGCCAGCACCCCGGGACTAGACACAGATACGCAGTATTTT. Translating it yields CASTPGLDTDTQYF.

The rearrangement uses TRBV19 and TRBJ2-5; 14 positions agree with TRBD2. The CDR3 runs to 16 residues. CDR1 is LNHDA, CDR2 SQIVND, per germline (reference sequence). Losses at the gene ends were 5 bases for V and 5 bases for J; bases not matched to a gene: 7. The CDR3 DNA follows: TGTGCCAGTAGTCCTGGGACTAGCGGGAGCGGGGAGACCCAGTACTTC. This codes for CASSPGTSGSGETQYF.

This clone was counted once. CDR3 coding DNA: TGTGCCAGCAGCCCTCAGGACTCTGGGGCCAACGTCCTGACTTTC. It yields the protein CASSPQDSGANVLTF. V is TRBV6-5 and J is TRBJ2-6; unclear D gene. CDR1 is MNHEY, CDR2 SVGAGI, per germline. This CDR3 is 15 amino acids long. V lost 6 bases and J 0 bases, leaving 9 bases between the germline ends.

This chain joins TRBV6-5 and TRBJ2-1; D may be TRBD2 (5 bases). Trimming pared 4 bases from V and 13 bases from J, leaving 17 bases between. The CDR3 covers 13 residues. CDR1 and CDR2 from the germline V gene are MNHEY and SVGAGI. The CDR3 region has the DNA TGTGCCAGCAGTTCCCTTCCACGGGATCGTCAGTTCTTC. It translates to CASSSLPRDRQFF.

V gene TRBV7-6 combines with J gene TRBJ2-1; 7 bases map to TRBD2. Trimming took 5 bases from V and 3 from J; bases not matched to a gene: 13. Germline V gene data show CDR1 as SGHVS and CDR2 as FNYEAQ. The CDR3 runs 17 residues. CDR3 nucleotide sequence: TGTGCCAGCAGCGGAAGCAGCGGGGCCTCACTCTACAATGAGCAGTTCTTC. Translating gives CASSGSSGASLYNEQFF. The whole variable domain, filled in from reference TRBV7-6 and TRBJ2-1, reads GAGVSQSPRYKVTKRGQDVALRCDPISGHVSLYWYRQALGQGPEFLTYFNYEAQQDKSGLPNDRFSAERPEGSISTLTIQRTEQRDSAMYRCASSGSSGASLYNEQFFGPGTRLTVL.